Below are 5 T cell receptor beta chains sequenced from a single sample in a study of identical twins. TCRdb ran MiXCR on the 5' RACE reads and lists one entry per CDR3 protein. The data show some 1,600,000 distinct CDR3 sequences, 25% to 35% seen once. The specimen sequenced was cord blood. The receptors were gathered from a newborn girl in good health.

This clonotype was recorded once. The chain employs TRBV7-6 and TRBJ2-1, with 9 bases matching TRBD2. V lost 3 bases and J lost 8; bases outside the gene matches: 14. The germline V gene encodes CDR1 SGHVS and CDR2 FNYEAQ. CDR3 size: 17 residues. CDR3 in amino acids: CASSLRGSGSISDEQFF. The CDR3 nucleotides read TGTGCCAGCAGCTTGAGGGGTAGCGGGAGTATTTCGGATGAGCAGTTCTTC. The complete variable domain, with remaining parts taken from reference TRBV7-6 and TRBJ2-1, reads GAGVSQSPRYKVTKRGQDVALRCDPISGHVSLYWYRQALGQGPEFLTYFNYEAQQDKSGLPNDRFSAERPEGSISTLTIQRTEQRDSAMYRCASSLRGSGSISDEQFFGPGTRLTVL.

This chain joins TRBV4-1 and TRBJ2-3; maybe TRBD2 (6 bases). The V gene's germline CDR1 is MGHRA and CDR2 YSYEKL. With 4 bases removed from V and 0 bases from J, the gap between germline ends came to 14 bases. The CDR3 has 16 residues. The CDR3 loop is CASSPGGRPSTDTQYF. The CDR3 bases are TGCGCCAGCAGCCCCGGGGGTCGGCCTAGCACAGATACGCAGTATTTT.

This chain links TRBV7-2 with TRBJ2-2; 8 bases map to TRBD2. J was trimmed by 6 bases and V by 1 base; bases with no gene match: 7. There are 16 residues in the CDR3. The germline CDR1 and CDR2 sequences are SGHTA and FQGNSA. CDR3 nucleotide sequence: TGTGCCAGCAGCTTAGTCGATAGCGGGATCTCCGGGGAGCTGTTTTTT. It translates to CASSLVDSGISGELFF.

This clonotype turned up a few times. V is TRBV27 and J is TRBJ2-7; D perhaps matches TRBD2 (5 bases). This CDR3 is built from 14 residues. Germline CDR1 and CDR2: MNHEY and SMNVEV (reference sequence). Trimming removed 2 bases from V and 2 bases from J, with 10 bases in between. The CDR3 protein is CASSLRGKPYEQYF. DNA for the CDR3: TGTGCCAGCAGTTTACGAGGGAAGCCCTACGAGCAGTACTTC.

This clonotype was picked up a small number of times. V gene TRBV20-1 combines with J gene TRBJ2-3, with D perhaps matching TRBD1 (6 bases). The CDR3 runs 19 residues. Per germline, CDR1 DFQATT and CDR2 SNEGSKA (reference sequence). V was clipped by 0 bases and J by 1 base, with 23 bases between them. Written as DNA, the CDR3 is TGCAGTGCTAGAGATGCCCGACTGCAAGGGGGAAAAGGCACAGATACGCAGTATTTT. Translating it yields CSARDARLQGGKGTDTQYF.